This T cell receptor (beta chain) was sequenced in a study of cytomegalovirus exposure and HLA in healthy donors. The overall study: Most donors, roughly 77% of 350 to 450 genotyped, fell in the Caucasian-associated ancestry cluster.

The V and J ends lost 2 bases and 5 bases respectively, with 12 bases between them. This CDR3 is built from 14 residues. The germline V gene encodes CDR1 MNHEY and CDR2 SMNVEV (reference sequence). This PCR relied on a set of 60 Vbeta primers and 13 Jbeta primers. TCRdb keeps only in-frame clones here, not all; method: immunoSEQ multiplex PCR. This table holds some 160,000 clones, approximately 84% found once. Sequencing used PBMCs. The TCR sequence derives from a man aged 50 or older in good health and CMV-seropositive. V usage is TRBV27 and J usage is TRBJ2-5; possible D gene TRBD2, 6 bases. The CDR3 sequence is CASSLMSSVETQYF. CDR3 nucleotide sequence: TGTGCCAGCAGTTTAATGTCTAGCGTCGAGACCCAGTACTTC.